Listed here are 13 T cell receptor beta chains from one sample, sequenced in a study of blood T cell repertoires in COVID-19 (dated by TCRdb to the early 2020s). Libraries were constructed by the immunoSEQ multiplex PCR assay. In TCRdb, the immuneACCESS table is reduced to in-frame sequences with V and J assigned. These tables do not hold every clone; where another copy was compared, an unresolved V gene accounts for under half, and the others remain unexplained. Present in this sample are roughly 200,000 clones, approximately 86% of which were seen just once. Roughly 10% of the sample comes from the top ten. Sample: peripheral blood. Receptors originate from a woman between 45 and 60 years old with COVID-19, enrolled during active disease.

The V gene is TRBV5-6, the J gene TRBJ2-3; D is uncertain. CDR1 and CDR2 (germline): SGHDT, YYEEEE. The CDR3 consists of 13 residues. Trimming removed 5 bases at V and 4 bases at J, with 11 bases between. The CDR3 here is CASRFHSADTQYF. The CDR3 region has the DNA TGTGCCAGCAGGTTCCATTCGGCAGATACGCAGTATTTT.

Here the CDR3 reads CASSGGRENTEAFF. DNA for the CDR3: TGTGCCAGCAGCGGCGGACGGGAGAACACTGAAGCTTTCTTT. The chain has TRBV11-3 and TRBJ1-1; D not resolved. This CDR3 contains 14 residues. Germline V CDR1 and CDR2: SGHNT, YENEEA. Between the trimmed V and J ends, which lost 5 bases and 1 base, there was a span of 11 bases.

V and J are TRBV3-1 (or the pseudogene TRBV3-2) and TRBJ1-2, with 7 bases aligning to TRBD1. Germline CDR1 and CDR2: LGHDT and YNNKEL (reference sequence). J gave up 6 bases and V 0 bases, and 10 bases lay outside the gene matches. This CDR3 has 16 residues. DNA of the CDR3: TGTGCCAGCAGCCAAGACTTAGGACAGGCTGAGAATGGCTACACCTTC. As protein: CASSQDLGQAENGYTF.

The rearrangement joins TRBV30 to TRBJ2-7; 7 positions agree with TRBD2. The germline gives CDR1 GTSNPN, CDR2 SVGIG (reference sequence). This CDR3 is built from 13 residues. Losses at the gene ends were 2 bases for V and 2 bases for J; bases not matched to a gene: 3. This CDR3 reads CAWSSGAAYEQYV. CDR3 coding DNA: TGTGCCTGGAGTAGCGGGGCTGCCTACGAGCAGTACGTC.

The chain employs TRBV2 and TRBJ1-4, with 7 bases fitting TRBD1. V was pared by 9 bases and J by 7 bases, with 5 bases of the junction left unmatched. The CDR3 is made up of 12 amino acids. Germline V gene data show CDR1 as SNHLY and CDR2 as FYNNEI. This CDR3 reads CASKQGREKLFF. In DNA form, the CDR3 reads TGTGCCAGTAAACAGGGGCGTGAAAAACTGTTTTTT.

This clone was counted a single time. The chain has TRBV11-2 and TRBJ1-3; possible D gene TRBD1, 5 bases. The germline V and J ends were trimmed by 3 bases and 0 bases, with 12 bases remaining between them. Germline assignment: CDR1 SGHAT and CDR2 FQNNGV. The length of the CDR3 is 16 residues. The CDR3 nucleotides are TGTGCCAGCAGCTTTCAGGGCCTGCTCTCTGGAAACACCATATATTTT. Residues: CASSFQGLLSGNTIYF.

The chain uses TRBV19 and TRBJ2-3, with D uncertain. Trimming left V 5 bases short and J 4 bases short, with 19 bases between. CDR1 and CDR2 from the germline V gene are LNHDA and SQIVND (reference sequence). The CDR3 has 16 amino acids. The CDR3 is CASSLGQSGSSDTQYF. DNA for the CDR3: TGTGCCAGTAGTTTAGGCCAGTCGGGTTCATCAGATACGCAGTATTTT.

The chain carries TRBV7-8 and TRBJ1-3; D uncertain. Germline CDR1 and CDR2: SGHVS and FQNEAQ. Trimming pared 2 bases from V and 4 bases from J, leaving 9 bases between. The CDR3 runs to 14 residues. The CDR3 DNA is TGTGCCAGCAGCTTACCTCACTTCGGAAACACCATATATTTT. It specifies CASSLPHFGNTIYF.

The chain carries TRBV29-1 and TRBJ1-1; D remains ambiguous. Germline V gene lookup returns CDR1 SQVTM and CDR2 ANQGSEA. This CDR3 comprises 10 residues. Trimming stripped 2 bases from V and 6 bases from J, with 4 bases between. CDR3 sequence (DNA): TGCAGCGTTGAAACGGCTGAAGCTTTCTTT. This codes for CSVETAEAFF.

The chain carries TRBV15 and TRBJ1-2, with 9 bases lining up with TRBD1. CDR1 is LNHNV, CDR2 YYDKDF, per germline (reference sequence). V lost 5 bases, J lost 1 base, and 5 bases stayed unmatched. The CDR3 runs to 15 residues. The CDR3 sequence is CATSYQGQGNYGYTF. The CDR3, as DNA: TGTGCCACCAGCTACCAGGGACAGGGTAACTATGGCTACACCTTC.

The chain links TRBV7-3 to TRBJ1-1, with a weak D call TRBD1 (5 bases). The CDR3 spans 16 residues. The V end lost 0 bases, the J end lost 0 bases, and 11 bases lay between the germline ends. The V gene's germline CDR1 is SGHTA and CDR2 FQGTGA. The CDR3 bases are TGTGCCAGCAGCTTAACGGCAGGGAGGATGAACACTGAAGCTTTCTTT. It translates to CASSLTAGRMNTEAFF.

The chain is built from TRBV3-1 (or the pseudogene TRBV3-2) and TRBJ1-6; 10 bases are shared with TRBD1. Germline values: CDR1 LGHDT, CDR2 YNNKEL (reference sequence). The CDR3 has 16 amino acids. The trim removed 4 bases at V and 10 bases at J, leaving 10 bases unmatched. The CDR3 DNA follows: TGTGCCAGCAGCCCAGGGACAGGGGCTCGGGTATCACCCCTCCACTTT. Protein product: CASSPGTGARVSPLHF.

The chain couples TRBV27 to TRBJ1-1; a possible D gene is TRBD1 (5 bases). This CDR3 has 14 residues. Germline assignment: CDR1 MNHEY and CDR2 SMNVEV (reference sequence). Trimming took off 5 bases at V and 0 bases at J, with 10 bases between the two ends. CDR3: CASSEGAMNTEAFF. CDR3 sequence (DNA): TGTGCCAGCAGTGAAGGGGCCATGAACACTGAAGCTTTCTTT.